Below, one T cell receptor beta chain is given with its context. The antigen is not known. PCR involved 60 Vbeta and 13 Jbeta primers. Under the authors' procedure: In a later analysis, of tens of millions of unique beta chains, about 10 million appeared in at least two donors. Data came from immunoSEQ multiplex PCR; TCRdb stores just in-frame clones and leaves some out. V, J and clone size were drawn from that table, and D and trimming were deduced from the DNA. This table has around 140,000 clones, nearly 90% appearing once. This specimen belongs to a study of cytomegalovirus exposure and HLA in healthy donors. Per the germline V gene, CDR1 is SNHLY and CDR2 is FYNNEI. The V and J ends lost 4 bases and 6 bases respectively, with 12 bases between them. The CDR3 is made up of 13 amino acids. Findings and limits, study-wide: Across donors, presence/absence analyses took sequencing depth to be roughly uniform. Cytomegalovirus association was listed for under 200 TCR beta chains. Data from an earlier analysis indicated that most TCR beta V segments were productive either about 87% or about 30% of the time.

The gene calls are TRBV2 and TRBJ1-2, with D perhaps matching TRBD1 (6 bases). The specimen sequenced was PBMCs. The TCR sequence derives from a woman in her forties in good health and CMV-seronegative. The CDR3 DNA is TGTGCCAGCAGTGGGGGGGGGCTGGATGGCTACACCTTC. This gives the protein CASSGGGLDGYTF.